The 28 T cell receptor beta chains below were found in one sample sequenced in a study of shared T cell receptors in the human thymus (TCRdb year 2021). The method was the immunoSEQ multiplex PCR assay. What TCRdb holds here is the immuneACCESS table cut down to in-frame rearrangements. Part of the clones is not present; checked against another copy, under half of the missing clones reflect an unresolved V gene, and the others are unexplained. The sample table shows about 660,000 clones, and around 87% are seen once. About 0.01% of the sample rests with the top ten. Another study also made use of these data, one on human thymus T cells.

The sequenced sample consisted of thymocytes. These receptor sequences come from a boy under three years old with a congenital heart defect. Donor details come from another sample of the same person, matched by shared clones.

The gene calls are TRBV6-1 and TRBJ2-2; D is uncertain. This CDR3 is built from 18 residues. CDR1 and CDR2 from the germline V gene are MNHNS and SASEGT. Trimming removed 3 bases from V and 0 bases from J, with 17 bases in between. CDR3: CASSDSRVTPSNTGELFF. The CDR3 DNA reads TGTGCCAGCAGTGACAGCCGGGTTACCCCCTCGAACACCGGGGAGCTGTTTTTT.

The chain couples TRBV19 to TRBJ2-2; 7 bases line up with TRBD1. The germline V gene encodes CDR1 LNHDA and CDR2 SQIVND (reference sequence). The CDR3 runs 15 residues. V lost 1 base, J lost 3 bases, and 2 bases stayed unmatched. The CDR3 spells CASSIVQGDTGELFF. CDR3 sequence (DNA): TGTGCCAGTAGTATAGTCCAGGGGGACACCGGGGAGCTGTTTTTT.

The V gene is TRBV5-4, the J gene TRBJ2-1, with 9 nucleotides matching TRBD2. From germline, CDR1 is SGHNT and CDR2 YYREEE (reference sequence). Trimming at V came to 1 base and at J to 6 bases, leaving 5 bases not matched to a gene. CDR3 length: 15 amino acids. This CDR3 is CASSLSLAGPNEQFF. The CDR3 coding sequence is TGTGCCAGCAGCTTGAGTCTAGCGGGACCCAATGAGCAGTTCTTC.

This rearrangement joins TRBV2 to TRBJ1-5; D possibly corresponds to TRBD1 (6 bases). CDR1 is SNHLY and CDR2 is FYNNEI in the germline V gene. V was clipped by 4 bases and J by 5 bases, with 12 bases between them. The CDR3 has 14 residues. The CDR3 bases are TGTGCCAGCAGTGTAGGGGGTGAGGATCAGCCCCAGCATTTT. Its translation: CASSVGGEDQPQHF.

J is TRBJ2-1 and V is TRBV10-2; maybe TRBD2 (6 bases). The CDR3 is made up of 17 amino acids. Trimming left V 7 bases short and J 2 bases short, with 21 bases between. Germline lookup yields CDR1 WSHSY and CDR2 SAAADI. In DNA, the CDR3 is TGCGCCAGCACCCGACTCCTGAGACTAGGGACCTACAATGAGCAGTTCTTC. Its translation: CASTRLLRLGTYNEQFF.

The CDR3 sequence: CASSQLSGSSYEQYF. The CDR3 bases are TGCGCCAGCAGCCAGCTTAGCGGGAGCTCCTACGAGCAGTACTTC. This sequence joins TRBV4-1 and TRBJ2-7; 9 nucleotides align to TRBD2. The CDR3 is 15 amino acids. V lost 3 bases, J lost 0 bases, and 3 bases stayed unmatched. The germline V gene encodes CDR1 MGHRA and CDR2 YSYEKL.

J is TRBJ2-5 and V is TRBV27; TRBD2 is a possible D gene (6 bases). The CDR3 is made up of 15 amino acids. Germline-derived CDR1 and CDR2 are MNHEY and SMNVEV (reference sequence). The V gene lost 2 bases and the J gene lost 4 bases, with 14 bases spanning the gap. The CDR3 is CASSLRWREGETQYF. DNA for the CDR3: TGTGCCAGCAGTTTAAGGTGGCGGGAAGGAGAGACCCAGTACTTC.

This clone was seen a single time. V usage is TRBV27 and J usage is TRBJ1-5; the D is unclear. The CDR3 is made up of 16 amino acids. Germline V gene lookup returns CDR1 MNHEY and CDR2 SMNVEV (reference sequence). Trimming shortened V by 0 bases and J by 0 bases, and 9 bases separated the two germline ends. CDR3 amino acids: CASSLSPRVSNQPQHF. CDR3 coding DNA: TGTGCCAGCAGTTTATCTCCTCGGGTTAGCAATCAGCCCCAGCATTTT.

The chain couples TRBV7-2 to TRBJ2-7, with D maybe TRBD2 (5 bases). Germline-derived CDR1 and CDR2 are SGHTA and FQGNSA. Deletions cut 5 bases from V and 1 base from J, with 15 bases between. The CDR3 is 15 residues long. The CDR3 region is CASSPCPSPSYEQYF. The CDR3 nucleotides read TGTGCCAGCAGCCCGTGCCCTAGCCCGTCCTACGAGCAGTACTTC.

The chain employs TRBV4-1 and TRBJ2-7; TRBD2 might be the D (6 bases). There are 16 residues in the CDR3. V was trimmed by 0 bases and J by 3 bases, leaving 15 bases between them. CDR1 and CDR2 from the germline V gene are MGHRA and YSYEKL. CDR3 bases: TGCGCCAGCAGCCAAGATGGAGGGGTAACACACTACGAGCAGTACTTC. This translates into CASSQDGGVTHYEQYF.

The V and J genes are TRBV5-6 and TRBJ2-5; 7 bases are a match to TRBD2. The end of the DNA fits TRBJ2-7 better, so the J call may be wrong. CDR1 and CDR2 from the germline V gene are SGHDT and YYEEEE. CDR3 length: 16 residues. The CDR3 reads CASSLRVTSRDYEQYF. Written as DNA, the CDR3 is TGTGCCAGCAGCTTGAGGGTGACTAGCCGTGACTACGAGCAGTACTTC.

V gene TRBV19 combines with J gene TRBJ1-2; 10 bases map to TRBD1. The CDR3 is made up of 16 amino acids. Unmatched junction bases numbered 10, after V lost 6 bases and J lost 3 bases. Germline lookup yields CDR1 LNHDA and CDR2 SQIVND (reference sequence). CDR3 region: CASRPEVGTGDYGYTF. The CDR3 DNA reads as TGTGCCAGTAGACCGGAAGTTGGGACAGGGGACTATGGCTACACCTTC.

The V gene is TRBV7-3, the J gene TRBJ2-3, with D maybe TRBD1 (5 bases). The CDR3 extends over 14 amino acids. Between the trimmed V and J ends, which lost 5 bases and 3 bases, there was a span of 12 bases. Looked up from germline, CDR1 is SGHTA and CDR2 is FQGTGA. DNA of the CDR3: TGTGCCAGCAGCCCGCAGCCAGGGACAGATACGCAGTATTTT. Translating gives CASSPQPGTDTQYF.

This sequence joins TRBV5-6 and TRBJ2-7, with 7 bases lining up with TRBD1. V gave up 4 bases and J gave up 2 bases; unmatched junction bases: 9. The CDR3 runs to 15 residues. From germline, CDR1 is SGHDT and CDR2 YYEEEE. This chain's CDR3 is CASSTTGTDTYEQYF. CDR3 coding DNA: TGTGCCAGCAGCACAACCGGGACAGACACCTACGAGCAGTACTTC.

This chain connects TRBV7-2 to TRBJ1-1, with TRBD1 matching over 10 bases. CDR1 is SGHTA and CDR2 is FQGNSA in the germline V gene. The ends lost 5 bases at V and 1 base at J; junction bases unmatched: 13. The CDR3 is 18 amino acids. The DNA for the CDR3 is TGTGCCAGCAGCGTCGACAGGGGGCTTTTTTCCCGGAACACTGAAGCTTTCTTT. It translates to CASSVDRGLFSRNTEAFF.

The chain employs TRBV7-2 and TRBJ2-1; 11 bases line up with TRBD2. Looked up from germline, CDR1 is SGHTA and CDR2 is FQGNSA. V trimming: 2 bases; J trimming: 0 bases; junction bases outside the gene matches: 6. This CDR3 has 18 residues. This CDR3 reads CASSLSSGRLSSYNEQFF. CDR3 nucleotides: TGTGCCAGCAGCTTATCTAGCGGGAGGCTCAGCTCCTACAATGAGCAGTTCTTC. Complete variable domain (other parts from reference TRBV7-2 and TRBJ2-1): GAGVSQSPSNKVTEKGKDVELRCDPISGHTALYWYRQSLGQGLEFLIYFQGNSAPDKSGLPSDRFSAERTGGSVSTLTIQRTQQEDSAVYLCASSLSSGRLSSYNEQFFGPGTRLTVL.

J is TRBJ2-5 and V is TRBV7-9, with 9 bases lining up with TRBD2. The germline V gene has CDR1 SEHNR and CDR2 FQNEAQ (reference sequence). Trimming cost V 5 bases and J 5 bases; bases outside gene matches: 6. CDR3 size: 14 residues. The CDR3 reads CASSPSGAGETQYF. The CDR3 nucleotides read TGTGCCAGCAGCCCTAGCGGGGCGGGGGAGACCCAGTACTTC. The whole variable domain, filled in from reference TRBV7-9 and TRBJ2-5, reads DTGVSQNPRHKITKRGQNVTFRCDPISEHNRLYWYRQTLGQGPEFLTYFQNEAQLEKSRLLSDRFSAERPKGSFSTLEIQRTEQGDSAMYLCASSPSGAGETQYFGPGTRLLVL.

V is TRBV28 and J is TRBJ1-5; possibly TRBD1 for D (5 bases). This CDR3 is 19 amino acids long. V was trimmed by 5 bases and J by 0 bases, leaving 23 bases between them. Germline loops: CDR1 MDHEN, CDR2 SYDVKM. The CDR3 sequence: CASSPQTLDRENSNQPQHF. CDR3 DNA: TGTGCCAGCAGTCCCCAGACTCTCGACAGAGAAAATAGCAATCAGCCCCAGCATTTT.

The rearrangement uses TRBV5-6 and TRBJ2-2; 11 nucleotides align to TRBD2. V shed 3 bases and J 6 bases; nucleotides not matched to a gene: 7. Germline lookup yields CDR1 SGHDT and CDR2 YYEEEE. This CDR3 contains 16 residues. The CDR3 region is CASSSPLAGEPGELFF. CDR3 nucleotide sequence: TGTGCCAGCAGCTCCCCACTAGCGGGAGAGCCCGGGGAGCTGTTTTTT. The full variable domain, with the rest looked up from reference TRBV5-6 and TRBJ2-2, is DAGVTQSPTHLIKTRGQQVTLRCSPKSGHDTVSWYQQALGQGPQFIFQYYEEEERQRGNFPDRFSGHQFPNYSSELNVNALLLGDSALYLCASSSPLAGEPGELFFGEGSRLTVL.

V and J are TRBV2 and TRBJ1-2, with 7 bases matching TRBD1. The CDR3 has 16 residues. Germline trimming cut 0 bases from V and 2 bases from J; bases unmatched to any gene: 6. The germline CDR1 and CDR2 sequences are SNHLY and FYNNEI. Here the CDR3 DNA reads TGTGCCAGCAGTGAAGCTAGTGACAGGGAGAACTATGGCTACACCTTC. The encoded protein is CASSEASDRENYGYTF.

This chain joins TRBV27 and TRBJ2-3; 9 bases are shared with TRBD1. This CDR3 region has 15 residues. J gave up 3 bases and V 5 bases, and 6 bases lay outside the gene matches. Germline CDR1 is MNHEY and CDR2 is SMNVEV (reference sequence). CDR3 bases: TGTGCCAGCAGTAACAGGGGGCCAAGTACAGATACGCAGTATTTT. Translated: CASSNRGPSTDTQYF.

V is TRBV4-3 and J is TRBJ2-2; D possibly corresponds to TRBD2 (6 bases). CDR1 and CDR2 from the germline V gene are LGHNA and YSLEER. Trimming removed 0 bases at V and 6 bases at J, with 17 bases between. The length of the CDR3 is 17 residues. CDR3 protein: CASSQDIQREWSGELFF. CDR3 nucleotides: TGCGCCAGCAGCCAAGATATTCAACGGGAGTGGTCCGGGGAGCTGTTTTTT.

The CDR3 reads CASRQINYGYTF. In DNA form, the CDR3 reads TGTGCCAGCAGACAGATTAACTATGGCTACACCTTC. The J gene is TRBJ1-2, the V gene TRBV6-5, with unresolved D. Trimming pared 6 bases from V and 1 base from J, leaving 6 bases between. Looked up from germline, CDR1 is MNHEY and CDR2 is SVGAGI. The CDR3 is 12 amino acids.

The genes are TRBV6-1 and TRBJ2-2, with 8 bases identical to TRBD1. The CDR3 sequence is 13 residues long. V shed 7 bases and J 6 bases; nucleotides not matched to a gene: 4. Germline loops: CDR1 MNHNS, CDR2 SASEGT. Here the CDR3 reads CASTQGAPGELFF. The CDR3 coding sequence is TGTGCCAGCACGCAGGGGGCGCCCGGGGAGCTGTTTTTT.

This sequence joins TRBV9 and TRBJ1-1; D is uncertain. The CDR3 consists of 14 residues. Germline V lookup: CDR1 SGDLS, CDR2 YYNGEE. The germline V and J ends were trimmed by 3 bases and 11 bases, with 20 bases remaining between them. The CDR3, as DNA: TGTGCCAGCAGCGGTACTGGAGCCGACCCCGGGGCTTTCTTT. It specifies CASSGTGADPGAFF.

This sequence joins TRBV7-8 and TRBJ2-7; the D gene is possibly TRBD2 (6 bases). V gave up 0 bases and J gave up 3 bases, with 15 bases separating them. The germline V gene encodes CDR1 SGHVS and CDR2 FQNEAQ. The CDR3 length is 16 residues. The CDR3: CASSLAEGQQIYEQYF. In DNA, the CDR3 is TGTGCCAGCAGCTTAGCGGAGGGTCAACAGATCTACGAGCAGTACTTC.

V and J are TRBV5-6 and TRBJ2-4, with TRBD1 matching over 9 bases. This CDR3 is 15 amino acids long. V was pared by 2 bases and J by 1 base, with 1 base of the junction left unmatched. The germline CDR1 and CDR2 sequences are SGHDT and YYEEEE. The CDR3 sequence is CASSFGQGAKNIQYF. The CDR3 region has the DNA TGTGCCAGCAGCTTTGGACAGGGGGCCAAAAACATTCAGTACTTC. The variable domain in full, completed from reference TRBV5-6 and TRBJ2-4, reads DAGVTQSPTHLIKTRGQQVTLRCSPKSGHDTVSWYQQALGQGPQFIFQYYEEEERQRGNFPDRFSGHQFPNYSSELNVNALLLGDSALYLCASSFGQGAKNIQYFGAGTRLSVL.

The gene calls are TRBV12-2 and TRBJ2-1; the DNA was not used to check the table's D call, TRBD2. TRBV12-2 is assigned pseudogene status. The CDR3 is 19 amino acids. The CDR3 region is CASRLVPLFSGRERDEQFF. The CDR3 DNA reads as TGTGCAAGTCGCTTAGTGCCGCTTTTCTCCGGGCGGGAGCGGGATGAGCAGTTCTTC.